This entry describes one T cell receptor (beta chain). The antigen is not known. The source of the sample is a study of cytomegalovirus exposure and HLA in healthy donors. Regarding the study as a whole: A later analysis showed HLA-associated TCR beta chains outstripping equally common others in clonal expansion. The study listed about 150 cytomegalovirus-associated TCR beta chains. As was reported, the HLA-A and HLA-B alleles of most subjects were accurately predicted from TCR beta sequences.

The PCR used 60 Vbeta and 13 Jbeta primers. Assay: immunoSEQ multiplex PCR; the TCRdb copy retains only in-frame clones and omits some. The profile shows 95,000 to 150,000 clones, roughly 80% of them singletons. Healthy bone marrow donors supplied every sample. J gave up 0 bases and V 5 bases, and 13 bases lay outside the gene matches. The CDR3 runs 19 residues. Germline-derived CDR1 and CDR2 are MDHEN and SYDVKM. The sample consisted of PBMCs. The TCR comes from a man aged 30 to 39 in good health and CMV-seronegative. This chain joins TRBV28 and TRBJ2-1; 10 nucleotides line up with TRBD2. DNA of the CDR3: TGTGCCAGCAGTGGCCGGCTAGCGGGGGCCCCGAGCTCCTACAATGAGCAGTTCTTC. As protein: CASSGRLAGAPSSYNEQFF.